This T cell receptor beta chain was observed in a study of long-term antiretroviral therapy in people with HIV. Researchers report immunoSEQ v3.0 was run at survey level. Profiled with immunoSEQ multiplex PCR; TCRdb holds only in-frame clones, not every one. The table lists 17,000 or so clones, 81% of them singletons, with about 14% in the top ten. Germline CDR1 reads MNHEY; CDR2 reads SMNVEV (reference sequence). Trimming pared 3 bases from V and 0 bases from J, leaving 9 bases between. This CDR3 is built from 14 residues. The clonotype was recovered from a man aged 25-40 years with HIV. The chain uses TRBV27 and TRBJ2-7, with D unclear. Here the sequenced sample was unsorted PBMCs, taken less than 1.3 years before starting antiretroviral therapy. CDR3 loop: CASSFFASSYEQYF. CDR3 nucleotide sequence: TGTGCCAGCAGTTTTTTCGCCAGCTCCTACGAGCAGTACTTC.